The 24 T cell receptor beta chains in this list originate from one sample, sequenced in a study of shared clonotypes between healthy human individuals (TCRdb year 2020). The library was generated by the immunoSEQ multiplex PCR assay. Held by TCRdb, this immuneACCESS table contains in-frame sequences only and omits some clones. Under half of the omission traces to an unresolved V gene where checked; the cause of the rest is unknown. The sample table holds fewer than 550,000 clones, of which 75% to 80% were seen once. The top ten clonotypes cover around 13% of the sample. Sequenced input: PBMCs. The receptors were sampled from a woman aged 40 to 50 in good health. Some clones in this sample may be carry-over from other donors' samples.

The V and J genes are TRBV10-3 and TRBJ1-4; 7 positions agree with TRBD1. This CDR3 contains 15 residues. The trim removed 0 bases at V and 7 bases at J, leaving 5 bases unmatched. The germline gives CDR1 ENHRY, CDR2 SYGVKD. The CDR3 region has the DNA TGTGCCATCAGTGAGTCGGGAGGGGGCGCTGAAAAACTGTTTTTT. Translating gives CAISESGGGAEKLFF.

On this clone itself: Other DNA variants within this sample encode the same CDR3. The rearrangement joins TRBV7-2 to TRBJ1-5; D unclear. Germline V gives CDR1 SGHTA, CDR2 FQGNSA. There are 13 residues in the CDR3. The V gene lost 1 base and the J gene lost 4 bases, with 5 bases spanning the gap. The CDR3 here is CASSLGLNQPQHF. Written as DNA, the CDR3 is TGTGCCAGCAGCTTAGGATTAAATCAGCCCCAGCATTTT.

The gene calls are TRBV6-5 and TRBJ2-3; perhaps TRBD1 as D (6 bases). The V end was cut by 2 bases, the J end by 1 base, with 13 bases between. The CDR3 totals 16 residues. Germline lookup yields CDR1 MNHEY and CDR2 SVGAGI. For the CDR3, the DNA is TGTGCCAGCAGTTACCAGGGGAGAGCTGGCACAGATACGCAGTATTTT. This sequence encodes CASSYQGRAGTDTQYF.

The chain joins TRBV10-3 to TRBJ2-5; the D call may be TRBD1 or TRBD2 (5 bases each). CDR3 size: 16 residues. Germline V gives CDR1 ENHRY, CDR2 SYGVKD. V lost 6 bases to trimming and J lost 3 bases, with 20 bases between them. The CDR3 coding sequence is TGTGCCATCAGGGGGGACCTTACTCCCCTCAAAGAGACCCAGTACTTC. As protein: CAIRGDLTPLKETQYF.

The chain's CDR3 is CASGNDPLAGGGVTYEQYF. The DNA for the CDR3 is TGTGCCAGCGGCAACGACCCCTTAGCGGGAGGAGGAGTTACCTACGAGCAGTACTTC. The chain recombines TRBV27 with TRBJ2-7, with 10 bases lining up with TRBD2. The V gene's germline CDR1 is MNHEY and CDR2 SMNVEV (reference sequence). Trimming cost V 8 bases and J 2 bases; bases outside gene matches: 21. This CDR3 spans 19 amino acids.

The chain couples TRBV4-1 to TRBJ2-1; perhaps TRBD2 as D (6 bases). The CDR3 totals 18 residues. Germline V gene data show CDR1 as MGHRA and CDR2 as YSYEKL. The V end lost 7 bases, the J end lost 3 bases, and 25 bases lay between the germline ends. CDR3 loop: CASTNFPPRGGHYNEQFF. Here the CDR3 DNA reads TGCGCCAGCACCAATTTCCCTCCGCGGGGAGGCCACTACAATGAGCAGTTCTTC.

The CDR3: CSVDGTGVGEQYF. CDR3 DNA sequence: TGCAGCGTTGACGGGACAGGGGTGGGGGAGCAGTACTTC. The rearrangement links TRBV29-1 to TRBJ2-7; 10 nucleotides line up with TRBD1. There are 13 residues in the CDR3. The J segment lost 7 bases and the V segment lost 3 bases, leaving 6 bases of the junction unmatched. CDR1 and CDR2 (germline): SQVTM, ANQGSEA.

This clone was picked up a small number of times. The rearrangement links TRBV10-3 to TRBJ2-1; a weak D match, TRBD1 (5 bases). The V gene's germline CDR1 is ENHRY and CDR2 SYGVKD. The V gene lost 6 bases and the J gene lost 5 bases, with 11 bases spanning the gap. This CDR3 is built from 13 residues. The chain's CDR3 is CAIRPTEDNEQFF. CDR3 sequence (DNA): TGTGCCATCAGGCCGACAGAAGACAATGAGCAGTTCTTC.

About this clone: It is likely a read error: a sequence one base away is far more abundant. The gene calls are TRBV15 and TRBJ1-4; D is possibly TRBD1 (6 bases). Trimming cost V 0 bases and J 7 bases, with 15 bases left between them. This CDR3 contains 16 residues. CDR1 and CDR2 (germline): LNHNV, YYDKDF (reference sequence). CDR3 DNA: TGTGCCACCAGCAGAGATTCGGGACGGGGGGCTGAAAAACTGTTTTTT. Its protein product is CATSRDSGRGAEKLFF.

CDR3 DNA sequence: TGTGCCAGCAGTTTATCGGCGGATACGCAGTATTTT. This gives the protein CASSLSADTQYF. This chain connects TRBV27 to TRBJ2-3; D not certain. The CDR3 length is 12 residues. From germline, CDR1 is MNHEY and CDR2 SMNVEV (reference sequence). V lost 0 bases and J 6 bases, leaving 4 bases between the germline ends.

CDR3 sequence: CASSLFPPMAGVAEQFF. The CDR3 DNA follows: TGTGCCAGCAGTTTATTTCCCCCAATGGCGGGAGTGGCTGAGCAGTTCTTC. The V call is TRBV27, the J call TRBJ2-1, with 7 bases aligning to TRBD2. This CDR3 region has 17 residues. Germline assignment: CDR1 MNHEY and CDR2 SMNVEV (reference sequence). After removal of 1 base from V and 9 bases from J, the junction contained 15 bases not matched to a gene.

The chain employs TRBV5-1 and TRBJ1-2; 10 bases line up with TRBD1. Per the germline V gene, CDR1 is SGHRS and CDR2 is YFSETQ. V shed 2 bases and J 6 bases; nucleotides not matched to a gene: 4. There are 14 residues in the CDR3. This chain's CDR3 is CASSFTDRGDGYTF. For the CDR3, the DNA is TGCGCCAGCAGCTTCACGGACAGGGGGGATGGCTACACCTTC.

The V and J genes are TRBV10-2 and TRBJ2-7; TRBD1 is a possible D gene (6 bases). The CDR3 contains 15 residues. Germline CDR1 is WSHSY and CDR2 is SAAADI. V was cut by 5 bases and J by 2 bases, with 16 bases left in between. For the CDR3, the DNA is TGCGCCAGCAGTACAGGGACCCCAGGGGCCTACGAGCAGTACTTC. Its translation: CASSTGTPGAYEQYF.

V gene TRBV28 combines with J gene TRBJ1-4, with D possibly matching TRBD1 (5 bases). The CDR3 length is 16 residues. The ends were cut back, 3 bases at V and 8 bases at J, with 19 bases in the middle. Germline CDR1 and CDR2: MDHEN and SYDVKM. In DNA, the CDR3 is TGTGCCAGCAGTTTGAGGGGCGGTCGGTTAAGGGAAAAACTGTTTTTT. Translation gives CASSLRGGRLREKLFF.

This clone was picked up many times. This chain links TRBV6-4 with TRBJ2-2, with D perhaps matching TRBD1 (5 bases). Germline V gene data show CDR1 as MRHNA and CDR2 as SNTAGT. The CDR3 contains 13 residues. Deletions cut 5 bases from V and 4 bases from J, with 8 bases between. As DNA, the CDR3 is TGTGCCAGCAGTCTCGACAGCACCGGGGAGCTGTTTTTT. This codes for CASSLDSTGELFF.

This chain links TRBV19 with TRBJ1-3, with D tentatively TRBD1 (6 bases). The length of the CDR3 is 16 residues. V lost 1 base and J lost 0, with 10 bases in between. From germline, CDR1 is LNHDA and CDR2 SQIVND (reference sequence). The DNA for the CDR3 is TGTGCCAGTAGTATAGGGGACACTAACTCTGGAAACACCATATATTTT. It is translated as CASSIGDTNSGNTIYF.

This clone was found many times. The chain joins TRBV7-8 to TRBJ1-5; D gene unclear. Trimming took 2 bases from V and 1 from J, leaving 15 bases between them. The CDR3 sequence is 17 residues long. Germline CDR1 and CDR2: SGHVS and FQNEAQ. The CDR3: CASSLTPGRRSNQPQHF. DNA for the CDR3: TGTGCCAGCAGCTTAACCCCAGGACGGAGGAGCAATCAGCCCCAGCATTTT.

The chain recombines TRBV5-1 with TRBJ1-2; TRBD1 matches 9 bases. CDR3 length: 16 amino acids. With V trimmed by 2 bases and J by 4 bases, 9 bases remained unmatched. The germline V gene has CDR1 SGHRS and CDR2 YFSETQ. This CDR3 reads CASSFEDRGLPYGYTF. The CDR3 DNA follows: TGCGCCAGCAGCTTTGAGGACAGGGGACTACCCTATGGCTACACCTTC.

The rearrangement uses TRBV7-9 and TRBJ2-1, with D perhaps matching TRBD2 (7 bases). This CDR3 region has 15 residues. The germline V gene encodes CDR1 SEHNR and CDR2 FQNEAQ (reference sequence). V was trimmed by 11 bases and J by 0 bases, leaving 17 bases between them. CDR3 coding DNA: TGTGCCGAGGGGGAGCGGGGCGCCTCCTACAATGAGCAGTTCTTC. It is translated as CAEGERGASYNEQFF.

The J gene is TRBJ2-1, the V gene TRBV7-9; 10 positions match TRBD1. The CDR3 extends over 13 amino acids. Germline trimming cut 5 bases from V and 8 bases from J; bases unmatched to any gene: 3. The V gene's germline CDR1 is SEHNR and CDR2 FQNEAQ (reference sequence). The CDR3 DNA sequence: TGTGCCAGCAGCATTGGGACAGGGGATGAGCAGTTCTTC. It translates to CASSIGTGDEQFF.

In its sample, this clone was seen many times. The chain has TRBV6-1 and TRBJ2-7; a possible D gene is TRBD2 (6 bases). The V gene's germline CDR1 is MNHNS and CDR2 SASEGT. CDR3 size: 14 residues. Deletions cut 2 bases from V and 3 bases from J, with 11 bases between. The CDR3 DNA sequence: TGTGCCAGCAGTGAACAAGAGGAGGGCTACGAGCAGTACTTC. It translates to CASSEQEEGYEQYF.

This clone occurred a few times. The V call is TRBV6-4, the J call TRBJ2-7; D possibly corresponds to TRBD2 (6 bases). V shed 2 bases and J shed 2 bases, with 19 bases lying between them. The CDR3 is 17 residues long. Germline V gene sequence: CDR1 MRHNA, CDR2 SNTAGT. The CDR3 loop is CASSDAGEARPAYEQYF. CDR3 DNA: TGTGCCAGCAGTGACGCCGGGGAGGCCCGTCCAGCCTACGAGCAGTACTTC.

This rearrangement joins TRBV7-6 to TRBJ2-3; unclear D gene. Germline V gene lookup returns CDR1 SGHVS and CDR2 FNYEAQ. The V end lost 1 base, the J end lost 14 bases, and 16 bases lay between the germline ends. The CDR3 spans 13 residues. The CDR3 DNA reads TGTGCCAGCAGCTTAGGCGGTGGTGGACCGGGGTATTTT. Translated: CASSLGGGGPGYF.

The CDR3 DNA reads as TGTGCCTGGAGTGTACGTAGTGACGAGCAGTACTTC. It codes for CAWSVRSDEQYF. The chain is built from TRBV30 and TRBJ2-7, with D hard to call. Trimming removed 0 bases at V and 5 bases at J, with 8 bases between. This CDR3 spans 12 amino acids. Germline loops: CDR1 GTSNPN, CDR2 SVGIG (reference sequence).